The clone carrying this TCR beta chain showed up just once. V trimming: 1 base; J trimming: 8 bases; junction bases outside the gene matches: 5. The CDR3 covers 15 residues. Germline-derived CDR1 and CDR2 are LGHDT and YNNKEL (reference sequence). This sample was included in a study of blood T cell repertoires in COVID-19. Study in general: Specimens from acute and convalescent COVID-19 originated in the United States, Italy and Spain. The cDNA or gDNA used as material had been derived from T cells, B-cell-depleted T cells, or PBMCs.

In the original processing: It was from reference gene primer amplification that nucleated cell counts were estimated. The repertoire was sequenced with immunoSEQ multiplex PCR; TCRdb's copy has only in-frame clones and lacks some. That table is the source of V, J and clone size, and D and trimming were worked out from the DNA. The sample includes 150,000 to 200,000 clones, 80% to 95% of them seen just once. The sample consisted of peripheral blood. This clonotype was obtained from a man aged 50-59 years with acute or convalescent COVID-19. The gene calls are TRBV3-1 (or the pseudogene TRBV3-2) and TRBJ1-4, with 9 bases lining up with TRBD1. The CDR3: CASSQGTGEGEKLFF. The CDR3 nucleotides read TGTGCCAGCAGCCAAGGGACAGGGGAGGGGGAAAAACTGTTTTTT.